The T cell receptor beta chain under discussion was sequenced for a study of cytomegalovirus exposure and HLA in healthy donors. Study-wide points: Equally common other TCR beta chains were less clonally expanded than HLA-associated ones, a later analysis found. Presence/absence analyses assumed roughly uniform sequencing depth across donors, which may not hold. Data from an earlier analysis indicated that most TCR beta V segments were productive either about 90% or about 30% of the time.

With 3 bases removed from V and 2 bases from J, the gap between germline ends came to 19 bases. Germline V lookup: CDR1 KGHSH, CDR2 LQKENI. The CDR3 spans 17 residues. As for this clone: The antigen is undetermined.

Use of 60 Vbeta and 13 Jbeta primers characterized the PCR. Profiled with immunoSEQ multiplex PCR; TCRdb holds only in-frame clones, not every one. This repertoire shows roughly 150,000 clones, around 75% found once; its top ten account for 1.5% to 2%. This clonotype was sampled from a woman aged 30 to 39 in good health and CMV-seronegative. The sample consisted of PBMCs. The V and J genes are TRBV18 and TRBJ1-1; tentative D call: TRBD1 (6 bases). The CDR3 coding sequence is TGTGCCAGCTCACCGGGAACAGGGCGTGCGGCAAACACTGAAGCTTTCTTT. Residues: CASSPGTGRAANTEAFF.